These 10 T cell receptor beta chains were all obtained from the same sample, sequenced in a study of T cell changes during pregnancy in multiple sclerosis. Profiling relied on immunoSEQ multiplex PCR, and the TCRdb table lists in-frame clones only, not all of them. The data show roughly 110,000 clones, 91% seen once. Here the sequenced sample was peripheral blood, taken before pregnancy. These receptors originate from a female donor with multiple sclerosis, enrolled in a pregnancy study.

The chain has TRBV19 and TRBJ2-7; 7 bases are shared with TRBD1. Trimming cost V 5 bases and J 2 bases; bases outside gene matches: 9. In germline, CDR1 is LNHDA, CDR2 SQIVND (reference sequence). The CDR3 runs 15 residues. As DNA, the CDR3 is TGTGCCAGTAGTCCCCGACAGGGCCCTGCCTACGAGCAGTACTTC. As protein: CASSPRQGPAYEQYF.

CDR3 residues: CASAGTGFRGYTF. DNA for the CDR3: TGTGCCAGCGCCGGGACAGGGTTTAGAGGCTACACCTTC. The rearrangement links TRBV6-5 to TRBJ1-2; 9 nucleotides agree with TRBD1. This CDR3 spans 13 amino acids. Germline V gene lookup returns CDR1 MNHEY and CDR2 SVGAGI. Trimming removed 8 bases from V and 8 bases from J; junction bases left unmatched: 9.

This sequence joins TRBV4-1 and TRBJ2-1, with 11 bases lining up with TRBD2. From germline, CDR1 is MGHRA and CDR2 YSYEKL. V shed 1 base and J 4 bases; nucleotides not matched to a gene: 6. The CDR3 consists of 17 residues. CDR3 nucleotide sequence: TGCGCCAGCAGCCAAGCTGGACGACTAGCGGGGTACAATGAGCAGTTCTTC. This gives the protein CASSQAGRLAGYNEQFF.

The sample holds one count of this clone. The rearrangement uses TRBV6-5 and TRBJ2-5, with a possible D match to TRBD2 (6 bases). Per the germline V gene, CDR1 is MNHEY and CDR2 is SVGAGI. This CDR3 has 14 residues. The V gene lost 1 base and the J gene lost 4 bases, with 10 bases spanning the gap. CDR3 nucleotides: TGTGCCAGCAGTTACTTGCAGGGAGGAGAGACCCAGTACTTC. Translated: CASSYLQGGETQYF.

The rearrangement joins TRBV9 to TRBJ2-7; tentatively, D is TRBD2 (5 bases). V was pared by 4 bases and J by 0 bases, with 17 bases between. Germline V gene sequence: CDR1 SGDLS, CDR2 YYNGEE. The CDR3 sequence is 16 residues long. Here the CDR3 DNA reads TGTGCCAGCAGCCCGAGGAGGCGGACGGACTCCTACGAGCAGTACTTC. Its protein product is CASSPRRRTDSYEQYF.

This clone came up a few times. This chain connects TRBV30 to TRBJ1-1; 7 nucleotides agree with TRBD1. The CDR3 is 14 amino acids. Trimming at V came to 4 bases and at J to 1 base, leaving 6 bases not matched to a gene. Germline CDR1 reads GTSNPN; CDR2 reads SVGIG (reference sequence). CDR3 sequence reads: CAWTPTGRNTEAFF. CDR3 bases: TGTGCCTGGACCCCGACAGGGCGGAACACTGAAGCTTTCTTT.

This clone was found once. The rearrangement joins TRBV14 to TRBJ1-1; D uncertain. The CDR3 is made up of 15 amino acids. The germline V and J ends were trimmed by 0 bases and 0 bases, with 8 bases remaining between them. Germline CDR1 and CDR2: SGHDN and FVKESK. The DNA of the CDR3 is TGTGCCAGCAGCCAAGATTACAGCATGAACACTGAAGCTTTCTTT. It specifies CASSQDYSMNTEAFF.

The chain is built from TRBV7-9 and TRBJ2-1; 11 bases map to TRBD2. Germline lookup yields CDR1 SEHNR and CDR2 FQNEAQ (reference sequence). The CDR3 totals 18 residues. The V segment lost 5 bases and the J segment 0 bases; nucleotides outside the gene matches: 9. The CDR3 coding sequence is TGTGCCAGCAGCCCGAGCAAGGGACTAGCGGCCTCCTACAATGAGCAGTTCTTC. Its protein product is CASSPSKGLAASYNEQFF.

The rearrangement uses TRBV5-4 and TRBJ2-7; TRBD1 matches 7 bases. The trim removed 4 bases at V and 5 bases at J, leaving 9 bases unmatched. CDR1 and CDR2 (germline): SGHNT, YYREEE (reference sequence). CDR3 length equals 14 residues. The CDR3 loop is CASSPGTVFNEQYF. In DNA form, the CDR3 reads TGTGCCAGCAGCCCCGGGACAGTCTTCAACGAGCAGTACTTC.

The CDR3 coding sequence is TGTGCGGGCAGACCCTCTGGAAACACCATATATTTT. Translated, it gives CAGRPSGNTIYF. The gene calls are TRBV11-3 and TRBJ1-3; D call uncertain. Germline lookup yields CDR1 SGHNT and CDR2 YENEEA. The CDR3 runs 12 residues.